This TCR beta chain was found in a study of T cells expressing NK-cell markers. As for the study in general: The TCR beta repertoires were obtained from sorted CD3+CD56+NKG2C+, CD3+CD56+NKG2C- and CD3+CD56-NKG2C+ T cells. Study-level findings and limits: In a handful of donors, these clonotypes also led the CD3+CD56-NKG2C+ fraction.

On this clonotype itself: What it binds is not known.

The V gene's germline CDR1 is MNHEY and CDR2 SVGAGI. The CDR3 is made up of 16 amino acids. One entry per CDR3 protein, without DNA, is what TCRdb gives after re-calling the 5' RACE reads. The table for this sample gives 300,000 to 450,000 distinct CDR3 sequences. This TCR derives from a man aged 18 to 69 in good health. The sequenced sample was blood T cells: a sorted CD56 or NKG2C T cell subset, CD4+ or CD8+ T cells, or bulk PBMC T cells (not recorded which). The V call is TRBV6-5, the J call TRBJ2-1; TCRdb's D gene call, TRBD1, goes unchecked for lack of DNA. The CDR3 sequence: CASSYSRGGGPNEQFF.